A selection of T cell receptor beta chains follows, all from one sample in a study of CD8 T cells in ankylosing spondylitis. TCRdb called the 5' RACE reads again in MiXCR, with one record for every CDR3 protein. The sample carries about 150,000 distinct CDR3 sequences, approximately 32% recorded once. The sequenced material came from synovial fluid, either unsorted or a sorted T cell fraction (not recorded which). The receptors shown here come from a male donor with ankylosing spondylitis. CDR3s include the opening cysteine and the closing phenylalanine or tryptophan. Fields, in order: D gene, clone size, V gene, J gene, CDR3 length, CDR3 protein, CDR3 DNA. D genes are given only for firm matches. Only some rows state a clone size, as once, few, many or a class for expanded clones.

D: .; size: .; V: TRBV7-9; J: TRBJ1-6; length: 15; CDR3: CASSPNRDSNSPLHF; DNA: TGTGCCAGCAGCCCCAACAGGGATTCCAATTCACCCCTCCACTTT
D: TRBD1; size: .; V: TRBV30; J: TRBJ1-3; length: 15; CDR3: CAWSEGQLSGNTIYF; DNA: TGTGCCTGGAGTGAGGGACAGCTCTCTGGAAACACCATATATTTT
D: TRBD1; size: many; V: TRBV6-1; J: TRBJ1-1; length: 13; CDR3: CASSPDRSTEAFF; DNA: TGTGCCAGCAGTCCGGACAGGAGTACTGAAGCTTTCTTT
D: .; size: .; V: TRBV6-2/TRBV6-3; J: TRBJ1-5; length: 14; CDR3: CASSADGTNQPQHF; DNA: TGTGCCAGCAGTGCGGACGGTACAAATCAGCCCCAGCATTTT
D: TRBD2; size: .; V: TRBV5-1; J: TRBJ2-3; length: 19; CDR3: CASSPRPSGRAQVPDTQYF; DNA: TGCGCCAGCAGCCCACGGCCTAGCGGGAGGGCCCAGGTCCCAGATACGCAGTATTTT
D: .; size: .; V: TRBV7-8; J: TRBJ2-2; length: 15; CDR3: CASRWRLEGTGELFF; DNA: TGTGCCAGCAGATGGCGGCTGGAGGGCACCGGGGAGCTGTTTTTT
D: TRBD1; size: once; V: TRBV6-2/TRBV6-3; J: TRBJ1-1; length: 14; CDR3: CASSPDRVLGRAFF; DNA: TGTGCCAGCAGTCCGGACAGGGTCCTTGGACGAGCTTTCTTT
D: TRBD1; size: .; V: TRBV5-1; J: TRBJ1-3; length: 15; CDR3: CASSKGTGNGNTIYF; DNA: TGCGCCAGCAGCAAAGGGACAGGGAATGGAAACACCATATATTTT
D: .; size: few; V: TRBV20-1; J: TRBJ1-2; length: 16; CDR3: CSASRKTNSVGYGYTF; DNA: TGCAGTGCTAGTCGGAAAACGAACTCCGTGGGCTATGGCTACACCTTC
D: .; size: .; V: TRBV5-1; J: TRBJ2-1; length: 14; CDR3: CASSQRAAVNEQFF; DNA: TGCGCCAGCAGCCAACGAGCGGCCGTCAATGAGCAGTTCTTC
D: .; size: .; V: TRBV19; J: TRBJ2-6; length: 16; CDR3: CASSMGGRAGANVLTF; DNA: TGTGCCAGTAGTATGGGGGGCAGGGCTGGGGCCAACGTCCTGACTTTC
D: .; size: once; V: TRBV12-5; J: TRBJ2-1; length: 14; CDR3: CATRQGGDVNEQFF; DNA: TGTGCTACTAGACAGGGCGGGGACGTAAATGAGCAGTTCTTC
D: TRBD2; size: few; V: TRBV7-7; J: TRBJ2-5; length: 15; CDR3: CASSLGWGGQETQYF; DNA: TGTGCTAGCAGCTTAGGGTGGGGGGGCCAAGAGACCCAGTACTTC
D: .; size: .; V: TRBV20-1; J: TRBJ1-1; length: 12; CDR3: CSASTVNTEAFF; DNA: TGCAGTGCTAGTACAGTGAACACTGAAGCTTTCTTT
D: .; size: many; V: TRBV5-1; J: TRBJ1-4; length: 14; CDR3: CASSPSGKNEKLFF; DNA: TGCGCCAGCAGCCCCAGCGGGAAGAATGAAAAACTGTTTTTT
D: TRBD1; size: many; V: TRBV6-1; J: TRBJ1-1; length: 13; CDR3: CASWVPGGTEAFF; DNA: TGTGCCAGCTGGGTACCAGGGGGCACTGAAGCTTTCTTT
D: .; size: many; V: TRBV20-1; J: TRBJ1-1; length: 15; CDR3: CSARDWGGENTEAFF; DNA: TGCAGTGCTAGAGATTGGGGGGGCGAGAACACTGAAGCTTTCTTT
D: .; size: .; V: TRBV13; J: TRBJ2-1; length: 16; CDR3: CASSFRRQASYNEQFF; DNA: TGTGCCAGCAGCTTCAGGAGGCAAGCCTCCTACAATGAGCAGTTCTTC
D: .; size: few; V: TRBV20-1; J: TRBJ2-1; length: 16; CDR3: CSVTSGAGQGNLGQFF; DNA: TGCAGTGTTACTTCCGGGGCGGGTCAGGGTAATCTCGGGCAGTTCTTC